One sample yielded the 32 T cell receptor beta chains listed below, sequenced in a study of blood T cells in healthy people across ages. Primed by a sample-barcoded 5' primer and a J-beta primer mix, a second PCR proceeded for about 6 to 11 cycles. TCRdb fed the 5' RACE reads into MiXCR, producing one record per CDR3 protein. The repertoire includes approximately 1,700,000 distinct CDR3 sequences, 30% to 40% of them detected once, and approximately 22% sits in the top ten. The source material was blood. The receptors were sampled from a human donor in good health.

The rearrangement uses TRBV14 and TRBJ1-1; 9 bases match TRBD1. The CDR3 is made up of 13 amino acids. CDR1 SGHDN and CDR2 FVKESK come from the germline V gene. V lost 6 bases to trimming and J lost 7 bases; unmatched junction nucleotides: 6. CDR3 nucleotide sequence: TGTGCCAGCAGTAAGGACAGGGGATTTGAAGCTTTCTTT. Its protein is CASSKDRGFEAFF.

In this sample, this clonotype turned up a few times. The J gene is TRBJ2-1, the V gene TRBV20-1; TRBD1 matches at 8 bases. V gave up 7 bases and J gave up 4 bases; unmatched junction bases: 15. CDR1 and CDR2 from the germline V gene are DFQATT and SNEGSKA (reference sequence). This CDR3 region has 16 residues. As DNA, the CDR3 is TGCAGTGTATGGGACAGGAGGGGGGCCATTTACAATGAGCAGTTCTTC. Its translation: CSVWDRRGAIYNEQFF.

This sequence joins TRBV20-1 and TRBJ2-5, with D possibly TRBD1 on 5 matching bases. V lost 0 bases, J lost 2 bases, and 10 bases lay in between. The CDR3 length is 14 residues. From germline, CDR1 is DFQATT and CDR2 SNEGSKA (reference sequence). CDR3 loop: CSARDMGHQETQYF. In nucleotides, the CDR3 is TGCAGTGCTAGAGATATGGGGCATCAAGAGACCCAGTACTTC.

J is TRBJ2-5 and V is TRBV2; D call uncertain. CDR1 and CDR2 (germline): SNHLY, FYNNEI. The CDR3 covers 16 residues. V was clipped by 1 base and J by 0 bases, with 12 bases between them. CDR3 sequence: CASSEGPFSYQETQYF. The CDR3 bases are TGTGCCAGCAGTGAAGGCCCGTTTTCTTACCAAGAGACCCAGTACTTC.

This clonotype was counted between two and nine times. J is TRBJ1-5 and V is TRBV20-1, with a tentative D call TRBD1 (6 bases). V was clipped by 7 bases and J by 2 bases, with 12 bases between them. Germline V gives CDR1 DFQATT, CDR2 SNEGSKA (reference sequence). This CDR3 spans 13 amino acids. The CDR3 nucleotides are TGCAGTGGCGTACAGGGTGGCAATCAGCCCCAGCATTTT. It translates to CSGVQGGNQPQHF.

The genes are TRBV6-2 or TRBV6-3 and TRBJ2-5; D might be TRBD2 (5 bases). The better agreement between TRBJ2-7 and the DNA end casts doubt on the J call. The length of the CDR3 is 12 residues. Germline V gene sequence: CDR1 MNHEY, CDR2 SVGEGT. CDR3 loop: CASSYDGDEQYF. Written as DNA, the CDR3 is TGTGCCAGCAGTTACGACGGGGACGAGCAGTACTTC.

This clonotype has a handful of counts. V gene TRBV27 combines with J gene TRBJ2-5; maybe TRBD2 (6 bases). The CDR3 has 16 residues. Trimming left V 4 bases short and J 5 bases short, with 20 bases between. Germline CDR1 is MNHEY and CDR2 is SMNVEV (reference sequence). The DNA for the CDR3 is TGTGCCAGCAGTTATACTTTTTCGGGGAGCGGGGAGACCCAGTACTTC. As protein: CASSYTFSGSGETQYF.

CDR3 sequence (DNA): TGCGCCAGCAGAACCGTCCCAGGGGACAATCAGCCCCAGCATTTT. This gives the protein CASRTVPGDNQPQHF. J is TRBJ1-5 and V is TRBV5-1; D possibly corresponds to TRBD1 (6 bases). CDR1 and CDR2 (germline): SGHRS, YFSETQ. V was clipped by 5 bases and J by 3 bases, with 15 bases between them. The CDR3 extends over 15 amino acids.

This clonotype was observed a few times. At one boundary the junction diverges from the germline segment, which might be a read error. The gene calls are TRBV7-8 and TRBJ2-7; the D gene is possibly TRBD2 (5 bases). The CDR3 consists of 12 residues. Germline CDR1 SGHVS, CDR2 FQNEAQ. This CDR3 reads CAGSHGNDEQYF. In nucleotides, the CDR3 is TGTGCCGGCAGCCACGGGAACGACGAGCAGTACTTC. Full variable domain (missing parts from reference TRBV7-8 and TRBJ2-7): GAGVSQSPRYKVAKRGQDVALRCDPISGHVSLFWYQQALGQGPEFLTYFQNEAQLDKSGLPSDRFFAERPEGSVSTLKIQRTQQEDSAVYLCAGSHGNDEQYFGPGTRLTVT.

This clonotype has just a few counts. The chain employs TRBV20-1 and TRBJ2-3; D assignment may be TRBD1 or TRBD2 (5 bases each). The CDR3 spans 15 residues. Deletions cut 2 bases from V and 2 bases from J, with 14 bases between. CDR1 and CDR2 (germline): DFQATT, SNEGSKA (reference sequence). CDR3 sequence reads: CSARKVGVVTDTQYF. DNA for the CDR3: TGCAGTGCTAGAAAGGTGGGGGTTGTCACAGATACGCAGTATTTT.

The chain uses TRBV12-3 or TRBV12-4 and TRBJ2-5, with a tentative D call TRBD2 (5 bases). V was shortened by 7 bases and J by 1 base, with 16 bases between the two germline ends. This CDR3 contains 15 residues. The CDR3 nucleotides read TGTGCCAGCATCGAAGAGTCCAGCGGCCAAGAGACCCAGTACTTC. Amino acids: CASIEESSGQETQYF.

The J gene is TRBJ2-7, the V gene TRBV30; D perhaps matches TRBD2 (7 bases). This CDR3 region has 14 residues. Germline V CDR1 and CDR2: GTSNPN, SVGIG (reference sequence). Trimming cost V 3 bases and J 0 bases, with 12 bases left between them. As DNA, the CDR3 is TGTGCCTGGAGGGGCCGGGGGGCCTCCTACGAGCAGTACTTC. Its translation: CAWRGRGASYEQYF.

The chain carries TRBV28 and TRBJ2-2; no reliable D call. Between the trimmed V and J ends, which lost 7 bases and 0 bases, there was a span of 6 bases. Germline loops: CDR1 MDHEN, CDR2 SYDVKM. The CDR3 length is 13 residues. Here the CDR3 DNA reads TGTGCCAGCATAACACCGAACACCGGGGAGCTGTTTTTT. The encoded protein is CASITPNTGELFF.

The chain has TRBV29-1 and TRBJ2-3; TRBD2 aligns across 8 bases. Germline CDR1 is SQVTM and CDR2 is ANQGSEA. Germline trimming cut 8 bases from V and 0 bases from J; bases unmatched to any gene: 10. This CDR3 is 15 amino acids long. CDR3 sequence: CSTARTSTSTDTQYF. As DNA, the CDR3 is TGCAGCACCGCCAGGACTAGCACCAGCACAGATACGCAGTATTTT.

A note on this clonotype: A junction boundary mismatches the germline segment, possibly from a read error. The chain recombines TRBV12-3 or TRBV12-4 with TRBJ2-3; a possible D gene is TRBD1 (6 bases). This CDR3 contains 15 residues. Here the CDR3 reads CASSFERERTDAQYF. The DNA of the CDR3 is TGTGCCAGCAGTTTCGAGAGGGAAAGGACAGATGCGCAGTATTTT.

The chain uses TRBV7-2 and TRBJ1-2; the match to TRBD1 covers 8 bases. CDR1 is SGHTA and CDR2 is FQGNSA in the germline V gene. The trim removed 7 bases at V and 9 bases at J, leaving 13 bases unmatched. The CDR3 contains 14 residues. The CDR3, as DNA: TGTGCCAGCAACAGGGGGGCTTCTCCTGGACGCTACACCTTC. This translates into CASNRGASPGRYTF. The full variable domain, its missing parts supplied by reference TRBV7-2 and TRBJ1-2, is GAGVSQSPSNKVTEKGKDVELRCDPISGHTALYWYRQSLGQGLEFLIYFQGNSAPDKSGLPSDRFSAERTGGSVSTLTIQRTQQEDSAVYLCASNRGASPGRYTFGSGTRLTVV.

This clonotype was observed a handful of times. The CDR3: CASSRQGETSPLHF. The CDR3 nucleotides read TGTGCCAGCAGCCGACAGGGAGAAACTTCACCCCTCCACTTT. This chain joins TRBV7-9 and TRBJ1-6; TRBD1 matches 7 bases. J was trimmed by 9 bases and V by 5 bases; bases with no gene match: 7. CDR1 and CDR2 (germline): SEHNR, FQNEAQ (reference sequence). The CDR3 length is 14 residues.

The genes are TRBV6-2 or TRBV6-3 and TRBJ2-4; D possibly corresponds to TRBD1 (6 bases). The last part of the DNA fits TRBJ2-7 better; the J call may be wrong. Germline-derived CDR1 and CDR2 are MNHEY and SVGEGT. CDR3 length: 15 residues. The chain's CDR3 is CASLPRDNRIYEQYF. CDR3 bases: TGTGCCAGCCTCCCCCGGGACAATAGGATATACGAGCAGTACTTC.

This clonotype has a handful of counts. The CDR3 sequence is CASSLPGDTEAFF. For the CDR3, the DNA is TGTGCCAGCAGTTTACCAGGGGACACTGAAGCTTTCTTT. The chain uses TRBV12-3 or TRBV12-4 and TRBJ1-1; TRBD1 might be the D (6 bases). The CDR3 loop spans 13 amino acids. The V gene lost 2 bases and the J gene lost 3 bases, with 7 bases spanning the gap.

Ten or more counts support this clonotype. CDR3 in DNA: TGTGCCAGCAGCCCGGCGGGCGATTCCTACGAGCAGTACTTC. Protein: CASSPAGDSYEQYF. The chain couples TRBV7-2 to TRBJ2-7, with D maybe TRBD2 (5 bases). Germline lookup yields CDR1 SGHTA and CDR2 FQGNSA. V was shortened by 5 bases and J by 1 base, with 12 bases between the two germline ends. The CDR3 sequence is 14 residues long. Looking up the rest from reference TRBV7-2 and TRBJ2-7 gives the full variable domain: GAGVSQSPSNKVTEKGKDVELRCDPISGHTALYWYRQSLGQGLEFLIYFQGNSAPDKSGLPSDRFSAERTGGSVSTLTIQRTQQEDSAVYLCASSPAGDSYEQYFGPGTRLTVT.

The rearrangement links TRBV12-5 to TRBJ1-1; weak D call: TRBD1 (5 bases). The CDR3 extends over 13 amino acids. The germline V and J ends were trimmed by 4 bases and 3 bases, with 9 bases remaining between them. Germline V gene data show CDR1 as LGHNT and CDR2 as FRNRAP. The CDR3 here is CASGSEGYTEAFF. Written as DNA, the CDR3 is TGTGCTAGTGGTTCTGAGGGGTACACTGAAGCTTTCTTT.

The gene calls are TRBV10-3 and TRBJ1-2; 7 nucleotides align to TRBD1. Unmatched junction bases numbered 7, after V lost 6 bases and J lost 0 bases. Germline values: CDR1 ENHRY, CDR2 SYGVKD. This CDR3 has 15 amino acids. CDR3 residues: CAIRDRVGANYGYTF. The CDR3 nucleotides are TGTGCCATCAGAGACAGGGTCGGAGCTAACTATGGCTACACCTTC.

The chain recombines TRBV24-1 with TRBJ1-5; D ambiguous. From germline, CDR1 is KGHDR and CDR2 SFDVKD. This CDR3 spans 12 amino acids. Trimming took 12 bases from V and 7 from J, leaving 15 bases between them. The CDR3 nucleotides read TGTGCCGCCGGGATTGACGGACAGCCCCAGCATTTT. It yields the protein CAAGIDGQPQHF.

The rearrangement uses TRBV5-5 and TRBJ1-2, with 7 bases fitting TRBD1. Germline lookup yields CDR1 SGHKS and CDR2 YYEKEE (reference sequence). J gave up 1 base and V 6 bases, and 9 bases lay outside the gene matches. This CDR3 has 15 residues. This CDR3 reads CASTRRDRFNYGYTF. Written as DNA, the CDR3 is TGTGCCAGCACCCGAAGGGACAGATTTAACTATGGCTACACCTTC.

About this clonotype itself: The conserved phenylalanine or tryptophan normally closing the CDR3 is absent here, so this likely arose from a read error. The chain links TRBV5-4 to TRBJ2-1; 9 nucleotides agree with TRBD2. This CDR3 spans 17 amino acids. Germline-derived CDR1 and CDR2 are SGHNT and YYREEE (reference sequence). Trimming took 5 bases from V and 7 from J; bases not matched to a gene: 16. CDR3 in DNA: TGTGCCAGCAGGTCGACTTCTCTAGCGGGGATGTGGAATGAGCAGTTCGTC. This codes for CASRSTSLAGMWNEQFV.

The V gene is TRBV6-1, the J gene TRBJ2-2, with 7 positions matching TRBD2. Germline CDR1 MNHNS, CDR2 SASEGT. CDR3 length equals 17 residues. V was clipped by 7 bases and J by 2 bases; unmatched bases: 13. CDR3 coding DNA: TGTGCCAGCACTCCGTGGGGGGGACTACTTAACACCGGGGAGCTGTTTTTT. Translating gives CASTPWGGLLNTGELFF.

This sequence joins TRBV5-6 and TRBJ2-5, with TRBD2 identical over 8 bases. Near its end, the DNA agrees better with TRBJ2-7, so the J call may be wrong. This CDR3 spans 16 amino acids. Per the germline V gene, CDR1 is SGHDT and CDR2 is YYEEEE. In DNA form, the CDR3 reads TGTGCCAGCAGCTTGGGAGTTAGCGGGGTCCCCTACGAGCAGTACTTC. It codes for CASSLGVSGVPYEQYF.

As for this clonotype: This may come from a read error, since a much larger clone is one base off. V is TRBV28 and J is TRBJ2-7, with D perhaps assigned TRBD1 or TRBD2 (5 bases each). Looked up from germline, CDR1 is MDHEN and CDR2 is SYDVKM. CDR3 length equals 15 residues. CDR3 sequence reads: CASSSSGTSTYGQYF. CDR3 nucleotides: TGTGCCAGCAGTTCATCCGGGACCAGCACCTACGGGCAGTACTTC.

This clonotype was picked up a small number of times. This chain joins TRBV25-1 and TRBJ1-2, with D perhaps TRBD1 (5 bases). Germline V gene lookup returns CDR1 MGHDK and CDR2 SYGVNS. The CDR3 is 13 amino acids. V lost 2 bases and J 4 bases, leaving 8 bases between the germline ends. As DNA, the CDR3 is TGTGCCAGCAGTGAAGACAGACCCTATGGCTACACCTTC. Translating gives CASSEDRPYGYTF.

The chain combines TRBV9 with TRBJ2-5, with D possibly called TRBD1 or TRBD2 (5 bases each). The germline V gene encodes CDR1 SGDLS and CDR2 YYNGEE. This CDR3 comprises 15 residues. V lost 3 bases and J lost 4, with 16 bases in between. CDR3 in amino acids: CASSAQGGGGETQYF. The CDR3 DNA reads as TGTGCCAGCAGCGCCCAGGGTGGAGGAGGAGAGACCCAGTACTTC. Variable domain in full (rest from reference TRBV9 and TRBJ2-5): DSGVTQTPKHLITATGQRVTLRCSPRSGDLSVYWYQQSLDQGLQFLIQYYNGEERAKGNILERFSAQQFPDLHSELNLSSLELGDSALYFCASSAQGGGGETQYFGPGTRLLVL.

The chain couples TRBV28 to TRBJ2-7; 7 nucleotides line up with TRBD2. This CDR3 has 16 residues. Germline values: CDR1 MDHEN, CDR2 SYDVKM. Trimming took 5 bases from V and 2 from J; bases not matched to a gene: 12. DNA of the CDR3: TGTGCCAGCAGTCCCCGGGGAGGGGACTCCGCCTACGAGCAGTACTTC. Its protein is CASSPRGGDSAYEQYF.

The gene calls are TRBV29-1 and TRBJ1-4, with TRBD1 identical over 8 bases. The CDR3 is 15 amino acids. J lost 10 bases, V lost 0 bases, and 10 bases had no gene match. Germline CDR1 and CDR2: SQVTM and ANQGSEA. CDR3 bases: TGCAGCGTTGAAGAGGTCGCAGGGGGCCATGGAAAACTGTTTTTT. Its protein product is CSVEEVAGGHGKLFF.